One and the same sample provided the 12 T cell receptor beta chains below, sequenced in a study of blood T cell repertoires in COVID-19. Profiling relied on immunoSEQ multiplex PCR, and the TCRdb table lists in-frame clones only, not all of them. The sample shows roughly 200,000 clones, 83% of them seen only once. Material for sequencing was peripheral blood. The origin of the receptors is a young woman with COVID-19, enrolled during active disease.

The chain uses TRBV6-2 or TRBV6-3 and TRBJ1-2, with D perhaps TRBD1 (6 bases). Trimming left V 7 bases short and J 3 bases short, with 15 bases between. Germline CDR1 is MNHEY and CDR2 is SVGEGT. This CDR3 contains 14 residues. CDR3 DNA sequence: TGTGCCAGCACCCCAGGGGCAGGCTACTATGGCTACACCTTC. Amino acid sequence: CASTPGAGYYGYTF.

The chain employs TRBV19 and TRBJ1-4; D is perhaps TRBD1 (5 bases). V was cut by 5 bases and J by 8 bases, with 15 bases left in between. The CDR3 runs 14 residues. Germline V CDR1 and CDR2: LNHDA, SQIVND (reference sequence). Here the CDR3 reads CASSSTDLGEKLFF. CDR3 DNA sequence: TGTGCCAGTAGTTCGACAGATCTTGGCGAAAAACTGTTTTTT.

The V gene is TRBV7-9, the J gene TRBJ1-3; maybe TRBD1 (5 bases). This CDR3 is built from 16 residues. Germline V gene lookup returns CDR1 SEHNR and CDR2 FQNEAQ (reference sequence). V was shortened by 5 bases and J by 0 bases, with 14 bases between the two germline ends. The CDR3 sequence: CASSAIDRHSGNTIYF. DNA of the CDR3: TGTGCCAGCAGCGCAATTGACAGACACTCTGGAAACACCATATATTTT.

The chain is built from TRBV5-6 and TRBJ1-2, with TRBD1 as a possible D gene (6 bases). Germline-derived CDR1 and CDR2 are SGHDT and YYEEEE. Trimming removed 5 bases from V and 4 bases from J, with 15 bases in between. The CDR3 runs to 14 residues. CDR3 DNA sequence: TGTGCCAGCAGATTTCAGGGGTACGGCTATGGCTACACCTTC. Its protein is CASRFQGYGYGYTF.

The chain combines TRBV5-1 with TRBJ2-5, with 7 bases aligning to TRBD2. The CDR3 spans 16 residues. CDR1 and CDR2 from the germline V gene are SGHRS and YFSETQ. The ends lost 5 bases at V and 1 base at J; junction bases unmatched: 11. DNA of the CDR3: TGCGCCAGCAGACCTGGGGCTAGCGGAACCCAAGAGACCCAGTACTTC. It specifies CASRPGASGTQETQYF.

This chain joins TRBV5-1 and TRBJ1-1, with unresolved D. Looked up from germline, CDR1 is SGHRS and CDR2 is YFSETQ. Trimming left V 5 bases short and J 0 bases short, with 8 bases between. CDR3 length equals 13 residues. The CDR3 nucleotides read TGCGCCAGCAGTAGAGTGGTGAACACTGAAGCTTTCTTT. Translation: CASSRVVNTEAFF.

The chain joins TRBV10-2 to TRBJ1-2; a weak D match, TRBD1 (5 bases). The CDR3 loop spans 13 amino acids. V lost 6 bases and J lost 6, with 14 bases in between. Germline V gene lookup returns CDR1 WSHSY and CDR2 SAAADI. CDR3 residues: CASSATGVDGYTF. The CDR3 coding sequence is TGCGCCAGCAGCGCCACAGGTGTTGATGGCTACACCTTC.

In its sample, this clone was seen once. The chain's CDR3 is CATSRVWTSGREAYNEQFF. For the CDR3, the DNA is TGTGCCACCAGCAGAGTGTGGACTAGCGGGAGGGAGGCATACAATGAGCAGTTCTTC. J is TRBJ2-1 and V is TRBV15; 15 bases fit TRBD2. The CDR3 has 19 residues. Losses at the gene ends were 1 base for V and 4 bases for J; bases not matched to a gene: 8. Germline V gene sequence: CDR1 LNHNV, CDR2 YYDKDF (reference sequence).

J is TRBJ2-1 and V is TRBV9; the D gene is possibly TRBD1 (6 bases). The V gene's germline CDR1 is SGDLS and CDR2 YYNGEE. There are 16 residues in the CDR3. V gave up 0 bases and J gave up 0 bases, with 10 bases separating them. CDR3 DNA: TGTGCCAGCAGCGTAGGACAGGACAACTCCTACAATGAGCAGTTCTTC. This codes for CASSVGQDNSYNEQFF.

The chain is built from TRBV19 and TRBJ1-1, with 7 bases fitting TRBD1. The V segment lost 4 bases and the J segment 6 bases; nucleotides outside the gene matches: 14. Germline CDR1 reads LNHDA; CDR2 reads SQIVND (reference sequence). The CDR3 is 16 amino acids. This chain's CDR3 is CASSRDRARSRSEAFF. The CDR3 DNA sequence: TGTGCCAGTAGTAGAGACAGGGCAAGGTCGAGGTCTGAAGCTTTCTTT. The complete variable domain, with remaining parts taken from reference TRBV19 and TRBJ1-1, reads DGGITQSPKYLFRKEGQNVTLSCEQNLNHDAMYWYRQDPGQGLRLIYYSQIVNDFQKGDIAEGYSVSREKKESFPLTVTSAQKNPTAFYLCASSRDRARSRSEAFFGQGTRLTVV.

This clone appeared a single time. V usage is TRBV18 and J usage is TRBJ1-1; no firm D call. The CDR3 loop spans 15 amino acids. V dropped 3 bases and J dropped 2 bases, with 13 bases sitting between them. Germline values: CDR1 KGHSH, CDR2 LQKENI. CDR3 protein: CASSPRSLSNTEAFF. The CDR3 nucleotides are TGTGCCAGCTCACCCCGGTCCCTCTCCAACACTGAAGCTTTCTTT.

V gene TRBV29-1 combines with J gene TRBJ1-1, with a tentative D call TRBD1 (6 bases). The length of the CDR3 is 12 residues. The V gene lost 6 bases and the J gene lost 4 bases, with 12 bases spanning the gap. Germline CDR1 SQVTM, CDR2 ANQGSEA. The CDR3 nucleotides read TGCAGCGTGAATCAGGGGACCACTGAAGCTTTCTTT. It codes for CSVNQGTTEAFF. Based on the CDR3 plus reference TRBV29-1 and TRBJ1-1, the full variable domain is SAVISQKPSRDICQRGTSLTIQCQVDSQVTMMFWYRQQPGQSLTLIATANQGSEATYESGFVIDKFPISRPNLTFSTLTVSNMSPEDSSIYLCSVNQGTTEAFFGQGTRLTVV.